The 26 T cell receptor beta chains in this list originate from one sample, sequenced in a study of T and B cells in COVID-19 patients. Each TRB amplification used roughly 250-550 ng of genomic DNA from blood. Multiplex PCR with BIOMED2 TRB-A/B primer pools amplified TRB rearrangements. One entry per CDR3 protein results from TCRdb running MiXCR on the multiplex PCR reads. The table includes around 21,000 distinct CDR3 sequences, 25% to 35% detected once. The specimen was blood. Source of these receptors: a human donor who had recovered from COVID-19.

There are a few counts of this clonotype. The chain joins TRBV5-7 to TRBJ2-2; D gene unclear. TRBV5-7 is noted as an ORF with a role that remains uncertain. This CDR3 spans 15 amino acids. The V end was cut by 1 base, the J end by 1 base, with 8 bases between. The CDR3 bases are TGTGCCAGCAGCTTGAGGGATTGGAACACCGGGGAGCTGTTTTTT. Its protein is CASSLRDWNTGELFF.

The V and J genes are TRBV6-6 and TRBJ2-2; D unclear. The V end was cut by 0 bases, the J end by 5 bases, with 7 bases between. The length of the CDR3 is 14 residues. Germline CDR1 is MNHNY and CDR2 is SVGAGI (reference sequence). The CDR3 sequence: CASSYSELTGELFF. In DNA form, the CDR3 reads TGTGCCAGCAGTTACTCCGAGTTAACCGGGGAGCTGTTTTTT.

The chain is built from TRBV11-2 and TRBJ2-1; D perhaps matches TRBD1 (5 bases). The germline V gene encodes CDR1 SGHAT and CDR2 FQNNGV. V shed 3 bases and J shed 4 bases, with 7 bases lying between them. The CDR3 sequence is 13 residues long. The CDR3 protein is CASSFAGYNEQFF. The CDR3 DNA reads TGTGCCAGCAGCTTCGCAGGGTACAATGAGCAGTTCTTC. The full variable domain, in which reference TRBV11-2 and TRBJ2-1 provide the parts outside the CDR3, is EAGVAQSPRYKIIEKRQSVAFWCNPISGHATLYWYQQILGQGPKLLIQFQNNGVVDDSQLPKDRFSAERLKGVDSTLKIQPAKLEDSAVYLCASSFAGYNEQFFGPGTRLTVL.

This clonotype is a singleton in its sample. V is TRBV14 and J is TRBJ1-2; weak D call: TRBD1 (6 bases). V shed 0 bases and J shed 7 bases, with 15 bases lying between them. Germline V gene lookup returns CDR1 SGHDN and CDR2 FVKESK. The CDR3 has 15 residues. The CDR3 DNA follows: TGTGCCAGCAGCCAAGAGGGGACATTTATCCGTGGCTACACCTTC. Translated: CASSQEGTFIRGYTF.

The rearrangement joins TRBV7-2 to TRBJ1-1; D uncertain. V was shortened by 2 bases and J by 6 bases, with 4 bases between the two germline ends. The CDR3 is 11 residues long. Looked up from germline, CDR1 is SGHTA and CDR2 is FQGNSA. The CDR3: CASSLWSEAFF. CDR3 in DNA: TGTGCCAGCAGCTTATGGTCTGAAGCTTTCTTT.

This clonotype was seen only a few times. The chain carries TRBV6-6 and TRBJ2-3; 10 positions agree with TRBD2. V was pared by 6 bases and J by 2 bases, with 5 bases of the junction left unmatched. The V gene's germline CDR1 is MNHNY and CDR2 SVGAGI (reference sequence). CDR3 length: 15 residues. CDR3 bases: TGTGCCAGCAGCGTAGCGGGGGGCCACACAGATACGCAGTATTTT. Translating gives CASSVAGGHTDTQYF.

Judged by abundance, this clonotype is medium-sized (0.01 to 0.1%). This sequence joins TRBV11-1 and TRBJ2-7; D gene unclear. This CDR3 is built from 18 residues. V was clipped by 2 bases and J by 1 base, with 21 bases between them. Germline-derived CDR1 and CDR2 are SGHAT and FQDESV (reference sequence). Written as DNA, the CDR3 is TGTGCCAGCAGCTTAAGGGCCGGCCGAGGAGCATGGTCCTACGAGCAGTACTTC. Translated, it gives CASSLRAGRGAWSYEQYF.

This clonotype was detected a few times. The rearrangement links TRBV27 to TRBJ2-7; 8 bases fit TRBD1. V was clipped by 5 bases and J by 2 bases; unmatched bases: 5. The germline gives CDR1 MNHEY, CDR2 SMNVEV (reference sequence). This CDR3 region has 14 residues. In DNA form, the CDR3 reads TGTGCCAGCAGTGATATGGGACAGGCCTACGAGCAGTACTTC. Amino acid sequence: CASSDMGQAYEQYF.

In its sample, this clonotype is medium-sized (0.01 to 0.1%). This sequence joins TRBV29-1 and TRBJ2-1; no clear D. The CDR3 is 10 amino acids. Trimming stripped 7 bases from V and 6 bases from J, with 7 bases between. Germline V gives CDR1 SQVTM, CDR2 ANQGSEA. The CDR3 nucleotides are TGCAGCGCCTGGACCAATGAGCAGTTCTTC. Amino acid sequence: CSAWTNEQFF.

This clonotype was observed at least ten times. The CDR3 nucleotides read TGTGCCAGCAGGACAGGGGGCTTCTACGAGCAGTACTTC. Residues: CASRTGGFYEQYF. The V gene is TRBV6-1, the J gene TRBJ2-7; the match to TRBD1 covers 10 bases. With V trimmed by 6 bases and J by 3 bases, 2 bases remained unmatched. Per the germline V gene, CDR1 is MNHNS and CDR2 is SASEGT. The length of the CDR3 is 13 residues.

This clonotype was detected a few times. Here the CDR3 DNA reads TGCAGTGCTAGAGACGGCAGAGCGATCAATGAGCAGTTCTTC. Amino acids: CSARDGRAINEQFF. The chain carries TRBV20-1 and TRBJ2-1; D gene ambiguous. This CDR3 is built from 14 residues. In germline, CDR1 is DFQATT, CDR2 SNEGSKA (reference sequence). Trimming cost V 0 bases and J 6 bases, with 12 bases left between them.

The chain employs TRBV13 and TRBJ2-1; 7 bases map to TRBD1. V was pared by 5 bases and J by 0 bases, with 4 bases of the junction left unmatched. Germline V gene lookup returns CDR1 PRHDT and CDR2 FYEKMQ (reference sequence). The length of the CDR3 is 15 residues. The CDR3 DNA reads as TGTGCCAGCAGCATGGGACAGAGCTCCTACAATGAGCAGTTCTTC. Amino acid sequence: CASSMGQSSYNEQFF.

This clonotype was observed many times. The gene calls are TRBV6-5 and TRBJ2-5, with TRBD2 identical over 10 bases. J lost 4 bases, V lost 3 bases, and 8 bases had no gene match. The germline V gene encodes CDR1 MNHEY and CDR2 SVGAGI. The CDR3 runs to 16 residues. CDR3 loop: CASSYHSGGATETQYF. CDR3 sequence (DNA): TGTGCCAGCAGTTATCACAGCGGGGGGGCAACAGAGACCCAGTACTTC.

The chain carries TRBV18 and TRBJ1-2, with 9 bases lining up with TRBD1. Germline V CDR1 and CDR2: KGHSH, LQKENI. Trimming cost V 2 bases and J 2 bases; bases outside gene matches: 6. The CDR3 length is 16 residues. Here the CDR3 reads CASSPAVGQGNYGYTF. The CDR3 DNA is TGTGCCAGCTCACCAGCGGTGGGACAGGGCAACTATGGCTACACCTTC.

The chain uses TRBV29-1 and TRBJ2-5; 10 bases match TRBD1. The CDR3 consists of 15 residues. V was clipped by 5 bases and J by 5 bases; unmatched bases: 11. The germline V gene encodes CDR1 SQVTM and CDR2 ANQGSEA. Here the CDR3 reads CSVRTGTGVLETQYF. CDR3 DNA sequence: TGCAGCGTTCGCACCGGGACAGGGGTCCTGGAGACCCAGTACTTC.

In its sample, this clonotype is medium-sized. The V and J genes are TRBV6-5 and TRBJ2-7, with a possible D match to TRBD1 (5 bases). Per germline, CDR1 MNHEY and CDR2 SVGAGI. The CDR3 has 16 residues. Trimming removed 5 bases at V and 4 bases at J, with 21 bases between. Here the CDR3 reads CASSPSRAGNPYEQYF. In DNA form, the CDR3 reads TGTGCCAGCAGTCCCTCCCGGGCAGGGAATCCATACGAGCAGTACTTC.

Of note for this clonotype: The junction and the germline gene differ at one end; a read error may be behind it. The CDR3 is CASSLTANYGYTF. CDR3 sequence (DNA): TGTGCCAGCAGTTTAACAGCAAACTATGGCTACACCTTC. The rearrangement joins TRBV10-3 to TRBJ1-2; D call uncertain. The CDR3 has 13 residues. Per germline, CDR1 ENHRY and CDR2 SYGVKD.

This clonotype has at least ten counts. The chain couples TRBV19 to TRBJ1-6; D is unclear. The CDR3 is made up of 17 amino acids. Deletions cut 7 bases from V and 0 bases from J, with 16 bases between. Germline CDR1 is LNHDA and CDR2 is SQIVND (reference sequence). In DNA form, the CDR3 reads TGTGCCAGTAAATTAAGAGCGGAAAGCTCCTATAATTCACCCCTCCACTTT. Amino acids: CASKLRAESSYNSPLHF.

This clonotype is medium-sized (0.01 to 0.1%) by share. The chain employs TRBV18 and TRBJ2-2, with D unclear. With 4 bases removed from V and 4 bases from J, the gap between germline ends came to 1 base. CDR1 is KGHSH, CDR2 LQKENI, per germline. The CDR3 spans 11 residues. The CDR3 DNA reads TGTGCCAGCTCACTCACCGGGGAGCTGTTTTTT. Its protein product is CASSLTGELFF.

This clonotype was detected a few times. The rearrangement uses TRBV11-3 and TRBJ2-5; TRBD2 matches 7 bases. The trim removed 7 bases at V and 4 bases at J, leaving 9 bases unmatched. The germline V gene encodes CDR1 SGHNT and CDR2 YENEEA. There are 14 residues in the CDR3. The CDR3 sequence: CASTQWGGGETQYF. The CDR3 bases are TGTGCCAGCACCCAGTGGGGGGGAGGAGAGACCCAGTACTTC.

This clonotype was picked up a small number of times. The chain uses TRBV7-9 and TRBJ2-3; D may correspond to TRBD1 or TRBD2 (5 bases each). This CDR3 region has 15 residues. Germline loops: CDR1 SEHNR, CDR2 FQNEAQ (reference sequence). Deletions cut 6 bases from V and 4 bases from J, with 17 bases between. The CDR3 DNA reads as TGTGCCAGCAGTCAAACCCGGGACGGAGCAGATACGCAGTATTTT. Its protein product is CASSQTRDGADTQYF.

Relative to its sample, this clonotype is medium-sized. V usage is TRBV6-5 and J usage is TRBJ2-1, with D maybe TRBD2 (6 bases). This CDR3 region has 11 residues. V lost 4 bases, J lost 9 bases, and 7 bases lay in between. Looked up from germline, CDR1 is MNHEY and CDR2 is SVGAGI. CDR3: CASSWGGEQFF. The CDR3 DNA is TGTGCCAGCAGTTGGGGAGGTGAGCAGTTCTTC.

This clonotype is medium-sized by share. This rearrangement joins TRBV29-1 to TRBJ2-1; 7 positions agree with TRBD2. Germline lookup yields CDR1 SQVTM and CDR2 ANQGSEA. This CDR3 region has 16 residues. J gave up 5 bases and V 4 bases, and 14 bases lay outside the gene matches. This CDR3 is CSVGRGRGVNHNEQFF. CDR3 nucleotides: TGCAGCGTTGGTAGGGGACGGGGGGTAAACCACAATGAGCAGTTCTTC.

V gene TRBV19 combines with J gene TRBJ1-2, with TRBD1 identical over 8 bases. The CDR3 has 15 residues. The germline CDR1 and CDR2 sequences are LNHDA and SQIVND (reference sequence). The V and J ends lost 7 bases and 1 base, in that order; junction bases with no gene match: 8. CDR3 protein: CASTPRDRINYGYTF. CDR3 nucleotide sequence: TGTGCCAGTACTCCCCGGGACAGGATTAACTATGGCTACACCTTC.

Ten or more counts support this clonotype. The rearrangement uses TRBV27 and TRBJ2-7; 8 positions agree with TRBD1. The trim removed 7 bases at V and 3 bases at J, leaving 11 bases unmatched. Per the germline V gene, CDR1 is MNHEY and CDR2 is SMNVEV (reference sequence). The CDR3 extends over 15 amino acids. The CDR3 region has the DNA TGTGCCAGCAAGTCCGCCTCTGACAGGGGCTACGAGCAGTACTTC. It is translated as CASKSASDRGYEQYF.

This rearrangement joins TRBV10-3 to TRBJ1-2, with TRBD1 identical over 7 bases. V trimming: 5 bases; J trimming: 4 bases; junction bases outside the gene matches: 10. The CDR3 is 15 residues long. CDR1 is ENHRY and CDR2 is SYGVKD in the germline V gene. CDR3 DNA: TGTGCCATCAGTTCCGGGACAGACCCTCGCTATGGCTACACCTTC. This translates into CAISSGTDPRYGYTF.